This TCR beta chain is drawn from a study of a mutant IDH1 vaccine in newly diagnosed glioma. Study results and limitations: It seemed that pseudoprogression was not linked to changes in the top peripheral T cell clonotypes.

V was clipped by 6 bases and J by 1 base, with 12 bases between them. CDR3 length: 14 amino acids. Germline V gene lookup returns CDR1 MNHEY and CDR2 SMNVEV (reference sequence). Time point in this sample: week 5, during vaccination. The vaccine gave 300 ug of a 20-mer mutant IDH1 peptide subcutaneously per dose. Those who donated had recent WHO grade 3 or 4 IDH1-mutant, ATRX-lost astrocytomas. About this clone: Its antigen is as yet unknown.

Using immunoSEQ multiplex PCR, the repertoire was profiled, and TCRdb retains in-frame clones only, with some absent. The sample includes around 40,000 clones, roughly 88% seen only once; the top ten take approximately 1.5%. The chain has TRBV27 and TRBJ1-1, with D possibly matching TRBD1 (6 bases). The receptor comes from a man in his forties with glioma. The source was PBMCs, collected from a glioma patient whose treatment included an IDH1 peptide vaccine. CDR3 sequence (DNA): TGTGCCAGCAGAGCCGGGACAAAGAACACTGAAGCTTTCTTT. Translated: CASRAGTKNTEAFF.